The present entry profiles one T cell receptor beta chain with its context. This record belongs to a study of blood T cell repertoires in COVID-19. Repertoires were generated with immunoSEQ multiplex PCR, while TCRdb's copy carries only in-frame clones and drops some. The table includes approximately 240,000 clones, 65% to 80% detected once. V shed 4 bases and J 1 base; nucleotides not matched to a gene: 4. The length of the CDR3 is 15 residues. CDR1 and CDR2 from the germline V gene are MDHEN and SYDVKM. This receptor was obtained from a woman aged 40 to 55 with active or convalescent COVID-19. The chain links TRBV28 to TRBJ1-1; 9 bases fit TRBD1. Sequenced sample: peripheral blood. This chain's CDR3 is CASSSPTGGNTEAFF. The CDR3 region has the DNA TGTGCCAGCAGTTCACCGACAGGGGGGAACACTGAAGCTTTCTTT.